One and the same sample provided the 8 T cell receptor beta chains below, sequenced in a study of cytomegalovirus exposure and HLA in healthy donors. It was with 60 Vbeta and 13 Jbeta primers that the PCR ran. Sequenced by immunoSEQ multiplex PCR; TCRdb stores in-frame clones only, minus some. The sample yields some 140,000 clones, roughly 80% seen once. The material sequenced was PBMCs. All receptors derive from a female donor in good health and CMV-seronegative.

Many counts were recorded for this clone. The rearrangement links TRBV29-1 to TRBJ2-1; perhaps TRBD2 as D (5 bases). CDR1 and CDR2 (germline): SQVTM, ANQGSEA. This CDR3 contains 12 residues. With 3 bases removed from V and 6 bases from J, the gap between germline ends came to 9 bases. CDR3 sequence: CSVDWTPNEQFF. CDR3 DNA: TGCAGCGTTGACTGGACTCCCAATGAGCAGTTCTTC.

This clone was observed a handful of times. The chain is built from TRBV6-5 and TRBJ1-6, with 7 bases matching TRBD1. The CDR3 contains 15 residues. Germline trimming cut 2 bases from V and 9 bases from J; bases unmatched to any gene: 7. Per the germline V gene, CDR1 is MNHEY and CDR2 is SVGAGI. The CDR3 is CASSYRTGVSSPLHF. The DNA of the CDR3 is TGTGCCAGCAGTTACAGAACAGGGGTCAGTTCACCCCTCCACTTT.

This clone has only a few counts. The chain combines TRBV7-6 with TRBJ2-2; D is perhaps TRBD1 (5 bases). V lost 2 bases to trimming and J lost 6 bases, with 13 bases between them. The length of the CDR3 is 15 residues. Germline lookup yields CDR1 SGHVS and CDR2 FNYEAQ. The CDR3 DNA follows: TGTGCCAGCAGCTTACGGCAGGGCGAGGCCGGGGAGCTGTTTTTT. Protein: CASSLRQGEAGELFF.

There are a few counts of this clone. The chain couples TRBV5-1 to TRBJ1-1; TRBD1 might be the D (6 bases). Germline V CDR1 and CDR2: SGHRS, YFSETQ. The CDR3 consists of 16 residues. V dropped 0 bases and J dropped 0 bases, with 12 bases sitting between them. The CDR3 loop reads CASSLGTAPMNTEAFF. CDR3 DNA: TGCGCCAGCAGCTTGGGGACAGCGCCGATGAACACTGAAGCTTTCTTT.

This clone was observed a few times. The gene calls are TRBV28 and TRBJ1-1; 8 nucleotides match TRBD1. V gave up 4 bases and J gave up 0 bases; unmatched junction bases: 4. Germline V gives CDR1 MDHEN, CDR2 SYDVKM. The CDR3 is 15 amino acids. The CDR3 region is CASSSGGGLNTEAFF. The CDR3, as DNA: TGTGCCAGCAGTTCAGGGGGCGGGTTGAACACTGAAGCTTTCTTT.

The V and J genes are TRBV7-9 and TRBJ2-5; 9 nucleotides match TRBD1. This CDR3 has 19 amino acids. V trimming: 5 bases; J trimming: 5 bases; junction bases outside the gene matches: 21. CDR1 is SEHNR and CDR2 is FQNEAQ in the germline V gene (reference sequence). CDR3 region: CASSHLSGTGIHSVETQYF. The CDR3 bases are TGTGCCAGCAGCCACCTTTCCGGGACAGGGATCCATAGTGTGGAGACCCAGTACTTC.

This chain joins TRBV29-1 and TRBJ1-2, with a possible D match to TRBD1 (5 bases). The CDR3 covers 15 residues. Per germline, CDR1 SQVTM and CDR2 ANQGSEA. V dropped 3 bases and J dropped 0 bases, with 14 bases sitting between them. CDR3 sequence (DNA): TGCAGCGTTGAGGCAGGGAGGGGAACTAACTATGGCTACACCTTC. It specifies CSVEAGRGTNYGYTF.

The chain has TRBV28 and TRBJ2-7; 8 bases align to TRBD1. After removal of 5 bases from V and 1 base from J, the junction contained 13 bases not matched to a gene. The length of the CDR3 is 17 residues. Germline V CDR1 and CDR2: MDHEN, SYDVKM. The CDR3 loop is CASSLDSGQVVSYEQYF. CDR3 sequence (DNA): TGTGCCAGCAGTCTCGACTCGGGACAGGTCGTTTCCTACGAGCAGTACTTC.